This T cell receptor (beta chain) was documented in a study of blood T cell repertoires in COVID-19. Study information: Some COVID-19 samples were acute and others convalescent; all came from the United States, Italy and Spain. T cells, B-cell-depleted T cells, or PBMCs supplied cDNA or gDNA.

Original processing methods: Estimates of nucleated cell counts were drawn from the amplification of reference gene primers. Some clones are missing from TCRdb's copy, which holds only in-frame ones; the method was immunoSEQ multiplex PCR. Clone size and V and J calls were adopted from that table, with D and trimming inferred from the DNA. Here the sample spans some 110,000 clones, around 84% being singletons. The CDR3 has 13 residues. Between the trimmed V and J ends, which lost 2 bases and 6 bases, there was a span of 11 bases. CDR1 KGHSY and CDR2 FQNENV come from the germline V gene. This receptor was identified in an elderly woman with acute or convalescent COVID-19. The sample consisted of peripheral blood. The chain uses TRBV16 and TRBJ2-7; possibly TRBD1 for D (6 bases). The CDR3 sequence: CASSQRTVFEQYF. The CDR3 DNA sequence: TGTGCCAGCAGCCAACGGACAGTGTTCGAGCAGTACTTC. The entire variable domain, with the rest obtained from reference TRBV16 and TRBJ2-7, is as follows: GEEVAQTPKHLVRGEGQKAKLYCAPIKGHSYVFWYQQVLKNEFKFLISFQNENVFDETGMPKERFSAKCLPNSPCSLEIQATKLEDSAVYFCASSQRTVFEQYFGPGTRLTVT.